This T cell receptor beta chain was recovered during a study of blood T cell repertoires in COVID-19. Individuals aged about 18 to 100 years were recruited from 20 to 25 US areas. V was cut by 0 bases and J by 5 bases, with 8 bases left in between. This CDR3 region has 15 residues. CDR1 LGHNA and CDR2 YNFKEQ come from the germline V gene. The table came from immunoSEQ multiplex PCR; TCRdb's copy has only in-frame clones and leaves some out. This table holds 380,000 or so clones, about 87% found once. Sequences were obtained from PBMCs or T cells enriched from blood (not recorded which). This sequence joins TRBV4-2 and TRBJ1-6; D unclear. The receptor's source is a man between 25 and 39 years old who had recovered from COVID-19. CDR3 in amino acids: CASSQEVENNSPLHF. For the CDR3, the DNA is TGTGCCAGCAGCCAAGAGGTCGAGAATAATTCACCCCTCCACTTT.